One sample yielded the 7 T cell receptor beta chains listed below, sequenced in a study of glioma-infiltrating T cells after dendritic cell vaccination. Time point meaning: after dendritic cell vaccination, including at tumor progression/relapse. The assay was immunoSEQ multiplex PCR, and TCRdb's table has in-frame clones only and misses some. This sample carries some 24,000 clones, around 92% of them seen once, and the ten largest clones take 2.5% to 3%. The sequencing here drew on blood, taken after dendritic cell vaccination. These receptors came from a human donor with glioblastoma.

The chain is built from TRBV5-1 and TRBJ2-5, with TRBD1 matching 9 bases. Germline CDR1 reads SGHRS; CDR2 reads YFSETQ. This CDR3 contains 16 residues. The junction had 10 bases not matched to a gene; V was cut back by 0 bases and J by 7 bases. The CDR3 sequence is CASSLAPGQGFGTQYF. CDR3 DNA: TGCGCCAGCAGCTTGGCCCCGGGACAGGGATTCGGGACCCAGTACTTC.

This clone was counted once. In the same sample, other DNA sequences code for this CDR3. V usage is TRBV7-9 and J usage is TRBJ1-2, with TRBD1 identical over 9 bases. Germline lookup yields CDR1 SEHNR and CDR2 FQNEAQ (reference sequence). This CDR3 comprises 17 residues. The V gene end was trimmed by 4 bases and the J gene end by 5 bases; junction bases not matched to a gene: 14. Written as DNA, the CDR3 is TGTGCCAGCAGCTCGTCCGAAGGACAGGGGATAGGATATGGCTACACCTTC. Its protein is CASSSSEGQGIGYGYTF.

V is TRBV13 and J is TRBJ2-1; D might be TRBD2 (6 bases). Per germline, CDR1 PRHDT and CDR2 FYEKMQ (reference sequence). The ends were cut back, 1 base at V and 15 bases at J, with 25 bases in the middle. This CDR3 has 16 amino acids. Here the CDR3 DNA reads TGTGCCAGCAGCTTAGAGTCGGGGGAGGAGGCACCAAGGTTGTTCTTC. This sequence encodes CASSLESGEEAPRLFF.

The rearrangement joins TRBV25-1 to TRBJ2-7, with a tentative D call TRBD2 (5 bases). Trimming took 9 bases from V and 0 from J, leaving 15 bases between them. CDR3 length equals 14 residues. Germline CDR1 reads MGHDK; CDR2 reads SYGVNS. CDR3 coding DNA: TGTGCCAGAATCGGAGAGGGCAGCTCCTACGAGCAGTACTTC. It yields the protein CARIGEGSSYEQYF.

V usage is TRBV11-3 and J usage is TRBJ2-3; 7 bases are a match to TRBD2. CDR1 is SGHNT and CDR2 is YENEEA in the germline V gene. The V gene end was trimmed by 5 bases and the J gene end by 0 bases; junction bases not matched to a gene: 5. The CDR3 is 15 amino acids. CDR3 bases: TGTGCCAGCAGCCCGCAGCGGGGTAGCACAGATACGCAGTATTTT. Protein product: CASSPQRGSTDTQYF.

V gene TRBV5-5 combines with J gene TRBJ2-7; D unclear. Germline V gene data show CDR1 as SGHKS and CDR2 as YYEKEE (reference sequence). The CDR3 has 14 residues. Deletions cut 0 bases from V and 0 bases from J, with 7 bases between. CDR3 sequence reads: CASSLGLISYEQYF. CDR3 nucleotide sequence: TGTGCCAGCAGCTTGGGACTGATCTCCTACGAGCAGTACTTC. Drawing the rest from reference TRBV5-5 and TRBJ2-7, the complete variable domain is DAGVTQSPTHLIKTRGQQVTLRCSPISGHKSVSWYQQVLGQGPQFIFQYYEKEERGRGNFPDRFSARQFPNYSSELNVNALLLGDSALYLCASSLGLISYEQYFGPGTRLTVT.

In this sample, this clone turned up once. The rearrangement uses TRBV2 and TRBJ2-5, with 8 bases fitting TRBD2. After removal of 2 bases from V and 1 base from J, the junction contained 6 bases not matched to a gene. The CDR3 runs 16 residues. Germline CDR1 SNHLY, CDR2 FYNNEI. CDR3 sequence reads: CASSERSGGTQETQYF. CDR3 sequence (DNA): TGTGCCAGCAGTGAAAGGAGCGGGGGAACCCAAGAGACCCAGTACTTC. Complete variable domain (other parts from reference TRBV2 and TRBJ2-5): EPEVTQTPSHQVTQMGQEVILRCVPISNHLYFYWYRQILGQKVEFLVSFYNNEISEKSEIFDDQFSVERPDGSNFTLKIRSTKLEDSAMYFCASSERSGGTQETQYFGPGTRLLVL.